This TCR beta chain was sequenced in a study of cytomegalovirus exposure and HLA in healthy donors. The PCR ran on 60 Vbeta and 13 Jbeta primers. Profiling relied on immunoSEQ multiplex PCR, and the TCRdb table lists in-frame clones only, not all of them. This table has 200,000 to 250,000 clones, approximately 70% appearing once. This clone was picked up a small number of times. Other DNA sequences in this sample translate to the same CDR3. The CDR3 runs to 15 residues. V was shortened by 4 bases and J by 1 base, with 13 bases between the two germline ends. CDR1 is KGHSH and CDR2 is LQKENI in the germline V gene.

This clonotype was sampled from a woman aged 25 to 39 in good health and CMV-seronegative. The chain couples TRBV18 to TRBJ1-1, with unresolved D. Sequenced sample: PBMCs. CDR3 residues: CASSLSYRENTEAFF. CDR3 DNA sequence: TGTGCCAGCTCACTCTCGTATCGGGAGAACACTGAAGCTTTCTTT.